Presented here are 9 T cell receptor beta chains from one specimen sequenced in a study of molecular identifiers for immune sequencing clone quantification. TCRdb re-derived calls from the PCR reads in MiXCR, one entry per CDR3 protein. The sample yields some 590,000 distinct CDR3 sequences, roughly 27% seen once. Sequences were obtained from naive CD8+ T cells from blood, with Jurkat cell RNA spiked in. Subset defined: FACS-sorted CD8+CD4-CCR7+CD45RA+ naive T cells. These receptors were obtained from a human donor in good health. Some libraries in this study had Jurkat cell RNA spiked in.

Concerning this clonotype itself: The junction departs from the called germline gene at one end, perhaps through a read error. The chain uses TRBV20-1 and TRBJ1-5; D is possibly TRBD1 (6 bases). The CDR3 sequence is 16 residues long. Germline values: CDR1 DFQATT, CDR2 SNEGSKA (reference sequence). The CDR3 is CGARDYLDSSNQPQHF. Written as DNA, the CDR3 is TGCGGTGCTAGAGACTACCTGGACAGCTCCAATCAGCCCCAGCATTTT.

Of note for this clonotype: A much larger clone sits a single nucleotide away, making a read error possible. This chain uses TRBV13 with TRBJ2-7; 9 bases match TRBD1. V lost 8 bases, J lost 4 bases, and 18 bases stayed unmatched. CDR3 length equals 17 residues. Looked up from germline, CDR1 is PRHDT and CDR2 is FYEKMQ (reference sequence). The CDR3 region is CASRSDPSTGGGYEQYF. The CDR3 region has the DNA TGTGCCAGCCGCTCCGATCCATCGACAGGGGGTGGTTACGAGCAGTACTTC.

The chain is built from TRBV7-9 and TRBJ2-5, with a weak D call TRBD2 (5 bases). Germline-derived CDR1 and CDR2 are SEHNR and FQNEAQ (reference sequence). There are 15 residues in the CDR3. V was shortened by 1 base and J by 5 bases, with 14 bases between the two germline ends. This CDR3 reads CASSLGGEGMETQYF. For the CDR3, the DNA is TGTGCCAGCAGCTTAGGAGGTGAGGGTATGGAGACCCAGTACTTC.

Turning to this clonotype: This sequence may be a read error, since a much larger clone differs from it by one base. Written as DNA, the CDR3 is TGCGCCAGCAGCCAAGATATGGGTTTTAGCACTGAAGCTTTCTTT. Translating gives CASSQDMGFSTEAFF. The chain employs TRBV4-3 and TRBJ1-1; D remains unclear. CDR3 length: 15 amino acids. The germline CDR1 and CDR2 sequences are LGHNA and YSLEER. The ends were cut back, 0 bases at V and 4 bases at J, with 12 bases in the middle.

This clonotype was counted a few times. The chain couples TRBV4-3 to TRBJ1-2; D remains ambiguous. Germline-derived CDR1 and CDR2 are LGHNA and YSLEER. This CDR3 region has 16 residues. The V end lost 0 bases, the J end lost 4 bases, and 15 bases lay between the germline ends. In DNA, the CDR3 is TGCGCCAGCAGCCAAGATGTAAAGGGAGGGATCTATGGCTACACCTTC. It specifies CASSQDVKGGIYGYTF.

DNA for the CDR3: TGTGCCAGCAGGAGACAGGGCACATCCTACGAGCAGTACTTC. This codes for CASRRQGTSYEQYF. This rearrangement joins TRBV5-3 to TRBJ2-7; TRBD1 matches at 7 bases. TRBV5-3 belongs to the ORF category, with a function that is uncertain. CDR3 length: 14 residues. With V trimmed by 8 bases and J by 1 base, 9 bases remained unmatched.

This clonotype was picked up many times. This chain uses TRBV7-9 with TRBJ1-1, with 7 nucleotides matching TRBD1. This CDR3 comprises 17 residues. From germline, CDR1 is SEHNR and CDR2 FQNEAQ (reference sequence). The trim removed 4 bases at V and 5 bases at J, leaving 16 bases unmatched. CDR3 DNA sequence: TGTGCCAGCAGCTCCCCCGGCAACAGGGGCTGGGGAACTGAAGCTTTCTTT. Its protein product is CASSSPGNRGWGTEAFF.

This clonotype showed up many times. The chain is built from TRBV20-1 and TRBJ2-7; 9 nucleotides line up with TRBD1. V was clipped by 5 bases and J by 3 bases; unmatched bases: 5. Germline CDR1 DFQATT, CDR2 SNEGSKA (reference sequence). This CDR3 has 13 residues. CDR3 in amino acids: CSAPRQGGYEQYF. The DNA of the CDR3 is TGCAGTGCTCCACGACAGGGGGGCTACGAGCAGTACTTC.

The rearrangement links TRBV20-1 to TRBJ2-1; perhaps TRBD2 as D (5 bases). The V gene lost 0 bases and the J gene lost 8 bases, with 29 bases spanning the gap. Germline CDR1 reads DFQATT; CDR2 reads SNEGSKA (reference sequence). This CDR3 is 19 amino acids long. The CDR3 coding sequence is TGCAGTGCTAGAGATTCGGAGGACGCCCGTGGTCGGTTTGTCGATGAGCAGTTCTTC. Encoded protein: CSARDSEDARGRFVDEQFF.